The 23 T cell receptor beta chains below were found in one sample sequenced in a study of blood T cell repertoires in COVID-19 (dated by TCRdb to 2020 to 2021). Libraries were built with the immunoSEQ multiplex PCR assay. Imported from immuneACCESS, the table was reduced by TCRdb to in-frame sequences with V and J called. These copies leave out some clones; in studies compared against another copy, an unresolved V gene accounts for under half, and the cause of the remainder is not known. In all, the sample holds 200,000 to 250,000 clones, and about 80% of those were seen once. The leading ten clones occupy 2% to 2.5% of the sample. Input material: peripheral blood. The receptor source for this set is a woman aged 55-69 years with acute or convalescent COVID-19.

This clone turned up a few times. The V gene is TRBV5-6, the J gene TRBJ1-1; D is undetermined. The V gene's germline CDR1 is SGHDT and CDR2 YYEEEE. The CDR3 runs 15 residues. V dropped 2 bases and J dropped 0 bases, with 11 bases sitting between them. As DNA, the CDR3 is TGTGCCAGCAGCTTAAGCTTAAATATGAACACTGAAGCTTTCTTT. It yields the protein CASSLSLNMNTEAFF. The full variable domain, completed using reference TRBV5-6 and TRBJ1-1, is DAGVTQSPTHLIKTRGQQVTLRCSPKSGHDTVSWYQQALGQGPQFIFQYYEEEERQRGNFPDRFSGHQFPNYSSELNVNALLLGDSALYLCASSLSLNMNTEAFFGQGTRLTVV.

CDR3 protein: CASSSGTGVHEQYF. For the CDR3, the DNA is TGTGCCAGCAGCTCCGGGACAGGGGTCCACGAGCAGTACTTC. The chain recombines TRBV5-6 with TRBJ2-7, with TRBD1 matching over 10 bases. Germline CDR1 and CDR2: SGHDT and YYEEEE. V shed 3 bases and J 5 bases; nucleotides not matched to a gene: 5. CDR3 length: 14 residues.

This clone appeared once. This sequence joins TRBV5-6 and TRBJ1-1; maybe TRBD1 (6 bases). V was shortened by 1 base and J by 4 bases, with 11 bases between the two germline ends. CDR3 length: 14 residues. CDR1 is SGHDT, CDR2 YYEEEE, per germline. CDR3 bases: TGTGCCAGCAGCTTGCAGGGGACGAGCACTGAAGCTTTCTTT. Translating gives CASSLQGTSTEAFF. The full variable domain, rest sourced from reference TRBV5-6 and TRBJ1-1, is DAGVTQSPTHLIKTRGQQVTLRCSPKSGHDTVSWYQQALGQGPQFIFQYYEEEERQRGNFPDRFSGHQFPNYSSELNVNALLLGDSALYLCASSLQGTSTEAFFGQGTRLTVV.

Of note for this clone: The junction departs from germline at one end; a sequencing error may be responsible. The V and J genes are TRBV15 and TRBJ2-1; 7 bases are shared with TRBD2. This CDR3 has 16 residues. CDR1 is LNHNV, CDR2 YYDKDF, per germline (reference sequence). This CDR3 is CATSGDLAESYNEQFF. CDR3 coding DNA: TGTGCCACCAGCGGAGATCTAGCGGAATCCTACAATGAGCAGTTCTTC.

CDR3 sequence: CSVTGTGREQYF. DNA for the CDR3: TGCAGCGTTACCGGGACAGGAAGAGAGCAGTACTTC. V and J are TRBV29-1 and TRBJ2-7, with 8 bases aligning to TRBD1. This CDR3 comprises 12 residues. Per the germline V gene, CDR1 is SQVTM and CDR2 is ANQGSEA. The junction had 7 bases not matched to a gene; V was cut back by 5 bases and J by 7 bases.

This clone was picked up one time. The chain combines TRBV6-6 with TRBJ1-2; TRBD1 matches at 12 bases. V shed 6 bases, J shed 7 bases, and the junction held 12 bases outside the gene matches. The germline CDR1 and CDR2 sequences are MNHNY and SVGAGI (reference sequence). The CDR3 has 16 amino acids. The CDR3 DNA is TGTGCCAGCAGATCGTGGGGACAGGGGGCGTTAGGTGGCTACACCTTC. Protein: CASRSWGQGALGGYTF.

The chain employs TRBV5-6 and TRBJ1-6; TRBD1 is a possible D gene (5 bases). Looked up from germline, CDR1 is SGHDT and CDR2 is YYEEEE. The CDR3 totals 16 residues. Trimming took off 5 bases at V and 4 bases at J, with 16 bases between the two ends. Here the CDR3 reads CASSHAGFTYNSPLHF. As DNA, the CDR3 is TGTGCCAGCAGTCACGCAGGGTTTACGTATAATTCACCCCTCCACTTT.

The sample holds one count of this clone. The chain joins TRBV23-1 to TRBJ2-7; 7 bases line up with TRBD1. TRBV23-1 is reported as an ORF; its role is uncertain. V lost 2 bases and J lost 0; bases outside the gene matches: 7. The CDR3 runs to 16 residues. In nucleotides, the CDR3 is TGCGCCAGCAGTCAAAACAGGGGATTTAGCTCCTACGAGCAGTACTTC. Translated: CASSQNRGFSSYEQYF.

The rearrangement links TRBV5-1 to TRBJ2-7, with D tentatively TRBD1 (5 bases). CDR1 is SGHRS and CDR2 is YFSETQ in the germline V gene. This CDR3 comprises 14 residues. V was trimmed by 2 bases and J by 3 bases, leaving 12 bases between them. CDR3 sequence: CASSLGQGNYEQYF. CDR3 DNA: TGCGCCAGCAGCTTAGGGCAGGGTAACTACGAGCAGTACTTC.

The chain links TRBV9 to TRBJ1-1; D uncertain. V gave up 3 bases and J gave up 2 bases, with 8 bases separating them. The CDR3 is 13 residues long. From germline, CDR1 is SGDLS and CDR2 YYNGEE. The CDR3 loop reads CASSEASNTEAFF. CDR3 nucleotide sequence: TGTGCCAGCAGCGAGGCTAGCAACACTGAAGCTTTCTTT.

This clone showed up just a few times. V and J are TRBV11-3 and TRBJ2-7; D might be TRBD1 (6 bases). The CDR3 is 13 residues long. Trimming shortened V by 9 bases and J by 5 bases, and 17 bases separated the two germline ends. Germline values: CDR1 SGHNT, CDR2 YENEEA. The CDR3 here is CASSGTRGDEQYF. Here the CDR3 DNA reads TGTGCCAGTTCCGGGACACGGGGAGACGAGCAGTACTTC.

The J gene is TRBJ1-2, the V gene TRBV19, with 9 nucleotides matching TRBD1. V shed 5 bases, J shed 5 bases, and the junction held 9 bases outside the gene matches. In germline, CDR1 is LNHDA, CDR2 SQIVND (reference sequence). The CDR3 contains 15 residues. CDR3 in amino acids: CASSSLGTGRYGYTF. CDR3 bases: TGTGCCAGTAGTTCTCTTGGGACAGGGAGGTATGGCTACACCTTC.

The V and J genes are TRBV19 and TRBJ2-3; TRBD2 aligns across 9 bases. The CDR3 has 17 residues. Germline V gene sequence: CDR1 LNHDA, CDR2 SQIVND (reference sequence). Trimming at V came to 6 bases and at J to 3 bases, leaving 13 bases not matched to a gene. CDR3 amino acids: CASSGGGGAGRTDTQYF. CDR3 nucleotide sequence: TGTGCCAGTAGCGGCGGCGGGGGGGCCGGTAGAACAGATACGCAGTATTTT.

The V call is TRBV27, the J call TRBJ2-7; TRBD1 aligns across 9 bases. V lost 9 bases to trimming and J lost 5 bases; unmatched junction nucleotides: 11. Germline V gene lookup returns CDR1 MNHEY and CDR2 SMNVEV (reference sequence). The CDR3 contains 14 residues. DNA for the CDR3: TGTGCCAGTAGAGATGGGACAGGGCACCACGAGCAGTACTTC. It is translated as CASRDGTGHHEQYF.

The gene calls are TRBV3-1 (or the pseudogene TRBV3-2) and TRBJ2-5; D is perhaps TRBD2 (5 bases). The CDR3 runs 13 residues. The germline V gene encodes CDR1 LGHDT and CDR2 YNNKEL (reference sequence). V was cut by 6 bases and J by 2 bases, with 10 bases left in between. The DNA of the CDR3 is TGTGCCAGCAGTCGCTGGGAGCAAGAGACCCAGTACTTC. This translates into CASSRWEQETQYF.

The count of this clone is one. This rearrangement joins TRBV20-1 to TRBJ1-3; 7 nucleotides align to TRBD1. This CDR3 has 11 amino acids. The germline V gene has CDR1 DFQATT and CDR2 SNEGSKA (reference sequence). CDR3 coding DNA: TGCAGCCCCGCCCAGGGGGACACCATATATTTT. Translation gives CSPAQGDTIYF.

V usage is TRBV5-1 and J usage is TRBJ1-4; D is perhaps TRBD1 (6 bases). The CDR3 runs to 14 residues. CDR1 is SGHRS, CDR2 YFSETQ, per germline. V was pared by 4 bases and J by 5 bases, with 12 bases between. The CDR3 nucleotides are TGCGCCAGCAGCACCGGACAGCCGAATGAAAAACTGTTTTTT. The encoded protein is CASSTGQPNEKLFF.

The gene calls are TRBV4-1 and TRBJ1-1; D might be TRBD1 (6 bases). Germline lookup yields CDR1 MGHRA and CDR2 YSYEKL. This CDR3 has 15 residues. Between the trimmed V and J ends, which lost 4 bases and 5 bases, there was a span of 17 bases. The CDR3 region is CASSPGGGRGTEAFF. CDR3 nucleotides: TGCGCCAGCAGCCCCGGGGGGGGCAGGGGAACTGAAGCTTTCTTT.

This clone was seen a few times. This chain uses TRBV5-1 with TRBJ1-1; D is unclear. V lost 3 bases and J lost 1, with 13 bases in between. The CDR3 is made up of 15 amino acids. Germline V gene lookup returns CDR1 SGHRS and CDR2 YFSETQ. The CDR3 coding sequence is TGCGCCAGCAGCTCCCAAGAGCGGGGGAACACTGAAGCTTTCTTT. It encodes CASSSQERGNTEAFF.

This chain links TRBV28 with TRBJ1-3, with 8 bases matching TRBD1. With V trimmed by 6 bases and J by 4 bases, 11 bases remained unmatched. Germline CDR1 is MDHEN and CDR2 is SYDVKM. The CDR3 is made up of 16 amino acids. The CDR3 DNA follows: TGTGCCAGCAGCACCGTTATCCGGGACAGGGGAAACACCATATATTTT. Translation gives CASSTVIRDRGNTIYF.

The CDR3 nucleotides are TGTGCCAGCAGCACCGGGACAGGGGGGACCGACGAGCAGTACTTC. It encodes CASSTGTGGTDEQYF. The chain carries TRBV7-9 and TRBJ2-7; 11 bases line up with TRBD1. Germline CDR1 SEHNR, CDR2 FQNEAQ (reference sequence). CDR3 length: 15 residues. Losses at the gene ends were 5 bases for V and 5 bases for J; bases not matched to a gene: 8.

The genes are TRBV2 and TRBJ1-1, with D possibly TRBD1 on 5 matching bases. V gave up 5 bases and J gave up 4 bases, with 23 bases separating them. Germline V lookup: CDR1 SNHLY, CDR2 FYNNEI. There are 17 residues in the CDR3. CDR3 nucleotide sequence: TGTGCCAGCAGTCCCTTAAGGGACTTCTTCTCGGGCACTGAAGCTTTCTTT. It specifies CASSPLRDFFSGTEAFF.

V usage is TRBV5-5 and J usage is TRBJ1-1, with D possibly being TRBD1 (5 bases). The CDR3 spans 16 residues. Germline V CDR1 and CDR2: SGHKS, YYEKEE (reference sequence). Trimming took off 3 bases at V and 0 bases at J, with 15 bases between the two ends. Here the CDR3 DNA reads TGTGCCAGCAGCTACCCCTCCGGGGGTATGAACACTGAAGCTTTCTTT. Translated: CASSYPSGGMNTEAFF.